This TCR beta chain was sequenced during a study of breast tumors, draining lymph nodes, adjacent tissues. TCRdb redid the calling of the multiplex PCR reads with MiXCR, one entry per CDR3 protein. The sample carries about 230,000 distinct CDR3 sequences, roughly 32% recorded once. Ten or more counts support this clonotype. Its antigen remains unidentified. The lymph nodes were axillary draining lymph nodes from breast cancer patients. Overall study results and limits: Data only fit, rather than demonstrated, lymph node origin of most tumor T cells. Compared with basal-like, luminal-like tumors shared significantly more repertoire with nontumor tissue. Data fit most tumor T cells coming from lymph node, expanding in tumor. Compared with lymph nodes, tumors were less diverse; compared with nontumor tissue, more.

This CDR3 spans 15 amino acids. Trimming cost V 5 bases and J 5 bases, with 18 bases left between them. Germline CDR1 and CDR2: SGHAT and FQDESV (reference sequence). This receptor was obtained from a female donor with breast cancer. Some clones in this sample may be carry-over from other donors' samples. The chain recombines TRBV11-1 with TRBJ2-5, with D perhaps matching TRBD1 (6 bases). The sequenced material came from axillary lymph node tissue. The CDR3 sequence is CASSVGDIRPETQYF. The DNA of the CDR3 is TGTGCCAGCAGCGTTGGGGACATACGGCCGGAGACCCAGTACTTC.